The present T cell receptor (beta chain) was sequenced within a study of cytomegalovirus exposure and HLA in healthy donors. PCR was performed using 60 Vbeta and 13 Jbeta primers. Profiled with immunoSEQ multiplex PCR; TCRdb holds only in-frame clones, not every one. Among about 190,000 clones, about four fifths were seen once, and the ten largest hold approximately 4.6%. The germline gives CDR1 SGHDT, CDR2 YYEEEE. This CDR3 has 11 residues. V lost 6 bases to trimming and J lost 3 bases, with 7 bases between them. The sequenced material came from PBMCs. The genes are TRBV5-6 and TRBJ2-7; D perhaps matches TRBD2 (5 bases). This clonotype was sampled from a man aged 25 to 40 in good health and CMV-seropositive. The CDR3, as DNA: TGTGCCAGCACTGAGGGCTACGAGCAGTACTTC. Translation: CASTEGYEQYF.